This T cell receptor beta chain comes out of a study of blood T cell repertoires in COVID-19. Study details: Researchers got acute and convalescent COVID-19 samples from the United States, Italy and Spain. T cells, B-cell-depleted T cells, or PBMCs supplied cDNA or gDNA.

This clone was observed a few times. Authors' processing steps: The assay estimated nucleated cells by amplifying reference gene primers. Profiling relied on immunoSEQ multiplex PCR, and the TCRdb table lists in-frame clones only, not all of them. V and J calls and clone size are as listed in that table; D and trimming were resolved from the DNA. The data hold over 85,000 clones, with 70% to 85% observed a single time. Sequencing was done on a sample of peripheral blood. The receptor was derived from a human donor in a cohort sampled during active COVID-19.

As DNA, the CDR3 is TGTGCCAGCAGCCAAATAGGACAGGGAGGCACCGGGGAGCTGTTTTTT. Protein: CASSQIGQGGTGELFF. This sequence joins TRBV4-2 and TRBJ2-2, with 8 bases that match TRBD1. The CDR3 runs 16 residues. Trimming cost V 2 bases and J 4 bases; bases outside gene matches: 6. Germline CDR1 reads LGHNA; CDR2 reads YNFKEQ.